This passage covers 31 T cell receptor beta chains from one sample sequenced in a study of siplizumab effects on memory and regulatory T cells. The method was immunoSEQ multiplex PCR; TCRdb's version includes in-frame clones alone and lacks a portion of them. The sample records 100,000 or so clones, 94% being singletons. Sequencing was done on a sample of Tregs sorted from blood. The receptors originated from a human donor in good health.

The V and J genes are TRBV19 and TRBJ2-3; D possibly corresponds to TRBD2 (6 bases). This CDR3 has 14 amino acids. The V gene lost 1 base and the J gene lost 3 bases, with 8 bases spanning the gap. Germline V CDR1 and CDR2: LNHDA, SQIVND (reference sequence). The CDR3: CASSIAGSTDTQYF. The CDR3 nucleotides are TGTGCCAGTAGTATAGCCGGGAGTACAGATACGCAGTATTTT.

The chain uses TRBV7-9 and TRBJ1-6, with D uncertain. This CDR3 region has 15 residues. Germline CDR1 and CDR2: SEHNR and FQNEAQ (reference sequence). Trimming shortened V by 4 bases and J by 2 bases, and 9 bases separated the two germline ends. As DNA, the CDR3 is TGTGCCAGCAGCTCGGGTTTCGCCTATAATTCACCCCTCCACTTT. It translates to CASSSGFAYNSPLHF.

CDR3 bases: TGTGCCAGCAGCCCAGGGAGTCCCAATACGCAGTATTTT. Translated: CASSPGSPNTQYF. The rearrangement links TRBV7-9 to TRBJ2-3, with D perhaps matching TRBD1 or TRBD2 (5 bases each). Germline CDR1 and CDR2: SEHNR and FQNEAQ (reference sequence). The germline V and J ends were trimmed by 5 bases and 7 bases, with 13 bases remaining between them. This CDR3 region has 13 residues.

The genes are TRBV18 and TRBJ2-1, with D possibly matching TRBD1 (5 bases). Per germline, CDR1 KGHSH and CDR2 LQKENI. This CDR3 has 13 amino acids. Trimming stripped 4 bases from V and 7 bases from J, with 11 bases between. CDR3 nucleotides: TGTGCCAGCTCACGATCAGGGTCGAATGAGCAGTTCTTC. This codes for CASSRSGSNEQFF.

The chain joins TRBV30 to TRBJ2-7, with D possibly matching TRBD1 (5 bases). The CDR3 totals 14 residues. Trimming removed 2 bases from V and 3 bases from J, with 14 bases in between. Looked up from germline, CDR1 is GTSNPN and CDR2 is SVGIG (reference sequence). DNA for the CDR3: TGTGCCTGGAGTATTTCTGGGGCTTACTACGAGCAGTACTTC. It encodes CAWSISGAYYEQYF.

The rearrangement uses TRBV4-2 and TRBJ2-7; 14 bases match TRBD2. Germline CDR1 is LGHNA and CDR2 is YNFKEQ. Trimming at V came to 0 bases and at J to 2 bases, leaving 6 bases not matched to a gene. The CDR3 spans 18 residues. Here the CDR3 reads CASSQEGTSGRPAYEQYF. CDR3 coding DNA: TGTGCCAGCAGCCAAGAGGGGACTAGCGGGAGACCTGCCTACGAGCAGTACTTC.

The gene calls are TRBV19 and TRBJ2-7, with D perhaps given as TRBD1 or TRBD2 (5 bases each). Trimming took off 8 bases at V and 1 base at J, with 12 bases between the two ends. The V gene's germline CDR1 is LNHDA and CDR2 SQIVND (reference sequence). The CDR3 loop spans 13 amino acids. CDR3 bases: TGTGCCAGTCGGGGAGCAGGGTCCTACGAGCAGTACTTC. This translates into CASRGAGSYEQYF.

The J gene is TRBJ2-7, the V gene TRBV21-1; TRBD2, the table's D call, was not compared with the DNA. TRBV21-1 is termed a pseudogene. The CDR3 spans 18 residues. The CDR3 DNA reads TGTGCCAGCAGCATTCTCAGAGGACTAGTACAAACCTACTACGAGCAGTACTTC. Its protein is CASSILRGLVQTYYEQYF.

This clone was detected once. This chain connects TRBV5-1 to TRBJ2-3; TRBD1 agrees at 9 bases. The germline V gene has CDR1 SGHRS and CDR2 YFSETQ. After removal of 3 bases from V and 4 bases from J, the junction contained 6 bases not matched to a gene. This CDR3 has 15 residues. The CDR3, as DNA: TGCGCCAGCAGCTATTCAACAGGGGGCGCAGATACGCAGTATTTT. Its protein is CASSYSTGGADTQYF.

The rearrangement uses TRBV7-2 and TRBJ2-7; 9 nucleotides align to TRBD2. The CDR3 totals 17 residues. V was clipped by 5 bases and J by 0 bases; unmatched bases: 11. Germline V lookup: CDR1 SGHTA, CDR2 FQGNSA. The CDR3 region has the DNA TGTGCCAGCAGCCTACGAACTAGCGGGCGGAGCTCCTACGAGCAGTACTTC. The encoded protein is CASSLRTSGRSSYEQYF.

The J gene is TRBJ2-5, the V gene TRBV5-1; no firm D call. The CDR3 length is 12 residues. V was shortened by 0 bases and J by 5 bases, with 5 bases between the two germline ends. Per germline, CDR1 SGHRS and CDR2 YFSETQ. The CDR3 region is CASSLDVETQYF. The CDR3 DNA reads TGCGCCAGCAGCTTGGACGTGGAGACCCAGTACTTC.

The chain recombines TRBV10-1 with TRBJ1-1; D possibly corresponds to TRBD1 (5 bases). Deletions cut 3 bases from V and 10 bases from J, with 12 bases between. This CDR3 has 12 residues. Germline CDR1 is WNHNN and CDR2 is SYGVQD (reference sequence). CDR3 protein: CASSDYRQVAFF. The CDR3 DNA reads TGCGCCAGCAGTGACTACAGGCAAGTAGCTTTCTTT.

CDR3 DNA: TGTGCCAGTAGTATGCCCATTTTGATATATTTT. Protein sequence: CASSMPILIYF. The genes are TRBV19 and TRBJ1-3; no clear D gene. The CDR3 length is 11 residues. V lost 3 bases to trimming and J lost 13 bases, with 10 bases between them. Germline assignment: CDR1 LNHDA and CDR2 SQIVND (reference sequence).

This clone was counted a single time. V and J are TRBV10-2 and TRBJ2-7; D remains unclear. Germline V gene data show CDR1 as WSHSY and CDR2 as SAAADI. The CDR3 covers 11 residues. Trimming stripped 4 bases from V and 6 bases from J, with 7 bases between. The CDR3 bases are TGCGCCAGCAGTGGGTTGGGCGAGCAGTACTTC. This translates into CASSGLGEQYF.

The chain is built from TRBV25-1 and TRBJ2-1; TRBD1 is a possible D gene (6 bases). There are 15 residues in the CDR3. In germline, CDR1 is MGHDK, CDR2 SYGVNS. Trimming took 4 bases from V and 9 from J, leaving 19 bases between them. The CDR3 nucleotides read TGTGCCAGCAGTGGCTTTGGGGGCCGTCGGAGTGAGCAGTTCTTC. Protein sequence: CASSGFGGRRSEQFF.

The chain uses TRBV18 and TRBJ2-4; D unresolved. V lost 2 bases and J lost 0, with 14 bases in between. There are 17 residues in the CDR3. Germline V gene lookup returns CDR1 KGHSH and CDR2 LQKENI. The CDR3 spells CASSPRWTVLAKNIQYF. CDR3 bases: TGTGCCAGCTCACCAAGATGGACGGTACTAGCCAAAAACATTCAGTACTTC.

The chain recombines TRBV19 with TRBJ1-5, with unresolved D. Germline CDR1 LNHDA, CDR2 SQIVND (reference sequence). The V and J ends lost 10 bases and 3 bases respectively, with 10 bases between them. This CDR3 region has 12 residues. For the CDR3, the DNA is TGTGCCATACGGGTATTCAATCAGCCCCAGCATTTT. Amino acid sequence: CAIRVFNQPQHF.

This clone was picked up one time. DNA of the CDR3: TGTGCCAGCCGACTAGCGGGAGAGGGGAATGAGCAGTTCTTC. This gives the protein CASRLAGEGNEQFF. The chain is built from TRBV5-6 and TRBJ2-1, with TRBD2 identical over 12 bases. Trimming at V came to 7 bases and at J to 7 bases, leaving 6 bases not matched to a gene. Germline V gives CDR1 SGHDT, CDR2 YYEEEE. The CDR3 runs to 14 residues.

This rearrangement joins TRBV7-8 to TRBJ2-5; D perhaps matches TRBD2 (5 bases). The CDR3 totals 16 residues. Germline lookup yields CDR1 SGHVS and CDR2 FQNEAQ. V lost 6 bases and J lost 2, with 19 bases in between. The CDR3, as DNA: TGTGCCAGCAGTCCAATTTGGGGAGCCGGACAAGAGACCCAGTACTTC. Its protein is CASSPIWGAGQETQYF.

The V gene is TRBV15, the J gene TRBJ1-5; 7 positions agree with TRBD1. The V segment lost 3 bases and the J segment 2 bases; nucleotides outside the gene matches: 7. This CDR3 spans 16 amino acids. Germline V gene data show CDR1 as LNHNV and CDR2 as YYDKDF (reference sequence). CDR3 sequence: CATSSYRGPGNQPQHF. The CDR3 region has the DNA TGTGCCACCAGCAGCTACAGGGGCCCGGGCAATCAGCCCCAGCATTTT.

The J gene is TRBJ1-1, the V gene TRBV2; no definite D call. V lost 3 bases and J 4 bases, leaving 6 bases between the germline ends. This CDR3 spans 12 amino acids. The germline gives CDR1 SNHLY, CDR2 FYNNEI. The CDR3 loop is CASSDQFTEAFF. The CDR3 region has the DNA TGTGCCAGCAGTGACCAGTTCACTGAAGCTTTCTTT.

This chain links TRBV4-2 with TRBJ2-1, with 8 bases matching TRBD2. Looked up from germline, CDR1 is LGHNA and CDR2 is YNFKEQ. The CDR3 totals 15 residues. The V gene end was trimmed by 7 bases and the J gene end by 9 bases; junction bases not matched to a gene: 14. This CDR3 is CASTPPPGTRPEQFF. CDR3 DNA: TGTGCCAGCACCCCACCGCCGGGGACTAGGCCTGAGCAGTTCTTC.

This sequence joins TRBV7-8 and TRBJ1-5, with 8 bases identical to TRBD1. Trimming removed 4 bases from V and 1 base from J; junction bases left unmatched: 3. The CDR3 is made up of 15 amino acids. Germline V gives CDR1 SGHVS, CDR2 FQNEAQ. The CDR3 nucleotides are TGTGCCAGCAGCTCGCAGGGGGCGAGCAATCAGCCCCAGCATTTT. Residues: CASSSQGASNQPQHF.

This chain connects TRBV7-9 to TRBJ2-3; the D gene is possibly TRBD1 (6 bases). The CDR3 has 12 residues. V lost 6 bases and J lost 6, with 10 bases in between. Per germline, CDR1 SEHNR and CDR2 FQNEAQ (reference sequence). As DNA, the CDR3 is TGTGCCAGCAGTTCCACAGGGGATACGCAGTATTTT. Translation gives CASSSTGDTQYF.

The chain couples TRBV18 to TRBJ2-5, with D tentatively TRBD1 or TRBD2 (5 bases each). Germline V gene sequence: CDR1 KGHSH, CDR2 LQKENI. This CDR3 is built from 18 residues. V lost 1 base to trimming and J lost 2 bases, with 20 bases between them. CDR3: CASSPRLGIWGRQETQYF. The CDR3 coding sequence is TGTGCCAGCTCACCACGTCTCGGGATTTGGGGACGTCAAGAGACCCAGTACTTC. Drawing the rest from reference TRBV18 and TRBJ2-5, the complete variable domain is NAGVMQNPRHLVRRRGQEARLRCSPMKGHSHVYWYRQLPEEGLKFMVYLQKENIIDESGMPKERFSAEFPKEGPSILRIQQVVRGDSAAYFCASSPRLGIWGRQETQYFGPGTRLLVL.

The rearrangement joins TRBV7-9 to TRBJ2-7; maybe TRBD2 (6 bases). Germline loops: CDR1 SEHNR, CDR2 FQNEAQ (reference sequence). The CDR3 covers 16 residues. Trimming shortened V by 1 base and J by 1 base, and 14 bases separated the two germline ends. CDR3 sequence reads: CASSLVGSGSSYEQYF. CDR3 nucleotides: TGTGCCAGCAGCTTAGTAGGTAGCGGCTCATCCTACGAGCAGTACTTC.

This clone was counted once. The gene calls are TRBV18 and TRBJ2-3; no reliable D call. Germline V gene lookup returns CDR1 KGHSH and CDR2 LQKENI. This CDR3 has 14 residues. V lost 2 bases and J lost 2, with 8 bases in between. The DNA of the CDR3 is TGTGCCAGCTCACCAGGAGCCTCCACAGATACGCAGTATTTT. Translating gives CASSPGASTDTQYF. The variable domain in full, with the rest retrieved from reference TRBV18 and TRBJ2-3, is NAGVMQNPRHLVRRRGQEARLRCSPMKGHSHVYWYRQLPEEGLKFMVYLQKENIIDESGMPKERFSAEFPKEGPSILRIQQVVRGDSAAYFCASSPGASTDTQYFGPGTRLTVL.

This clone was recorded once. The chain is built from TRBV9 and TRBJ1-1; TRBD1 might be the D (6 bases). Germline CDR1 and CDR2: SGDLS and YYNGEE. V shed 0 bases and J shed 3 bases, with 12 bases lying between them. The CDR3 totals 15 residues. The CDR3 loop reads CASSVDQGWYTEAFF. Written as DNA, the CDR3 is TGTGCCAGCAGCGTAGATCAGGGGTGGTACACTGAAGCTTTCTTT. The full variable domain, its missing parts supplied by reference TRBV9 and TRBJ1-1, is DSGVTQTPKHLITATGQRVTLRCSPRSGDLSVYWYQQSLDQGLQFLIQYYNGEERAKGNILERFSAQQFPDLHSELNLSSLELGDSALYFCASSVDQGWYTEAFFGQGTRLTVV.

CDR3 in amino acids: CASSLMGQNSGGYTF. CDR3 in DNA: TGTGCCAGCAGCTTAATGGGACAAAATTCGGGTGGCTACACCTTC. The V gene is TRBV11-2, the J gene TRBJ1-2; TRBD1 is a possible D gene (6 bases). Germline assignment: CDR1 SGHAT and CDR2 FQNNGV. This CDR3 is built from 15 residues. With 2 bases removed from V and 7 bases from J, the gap between germline ends came to 17 bases.

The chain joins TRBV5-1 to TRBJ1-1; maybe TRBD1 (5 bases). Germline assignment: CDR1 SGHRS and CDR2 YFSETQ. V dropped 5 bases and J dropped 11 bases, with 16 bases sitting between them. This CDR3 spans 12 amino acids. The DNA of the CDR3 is TGCGCCAGCAGTCTCGCCGGGACTTGGGCTTTCTTT. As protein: CASSLAGTWAFF. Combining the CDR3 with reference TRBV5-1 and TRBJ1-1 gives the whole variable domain KAGVTQTPRYLIKTRGQQVTLSCSPISGHRSVSWYQQTPGQGLQFLFEYFSETQRNKGNFPGRFSGRQFSNSRSEMNVSTLELGDSALYLCASSLAGTWAFFGQGTRLTVV.

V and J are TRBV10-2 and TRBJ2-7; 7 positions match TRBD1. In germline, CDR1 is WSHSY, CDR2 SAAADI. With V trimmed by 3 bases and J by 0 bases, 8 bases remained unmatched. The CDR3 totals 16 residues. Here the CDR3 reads CASSELAGGTSYEQYF. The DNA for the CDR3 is TGCGCCAGCAGTGAATTGGCAGGGGGTACCTCCTACGAGCAGTACTTC.